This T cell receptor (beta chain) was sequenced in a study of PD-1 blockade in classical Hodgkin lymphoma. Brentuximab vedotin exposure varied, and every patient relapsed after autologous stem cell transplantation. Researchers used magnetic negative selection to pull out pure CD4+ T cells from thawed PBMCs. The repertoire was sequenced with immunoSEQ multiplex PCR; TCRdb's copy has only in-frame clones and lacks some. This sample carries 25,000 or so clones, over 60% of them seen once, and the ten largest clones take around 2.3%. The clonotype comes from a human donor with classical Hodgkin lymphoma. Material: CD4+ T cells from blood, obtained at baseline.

The CDR3 DNA reads as TGTGCCAGCAGCTTAATCTCGACGGGGGGCGTAACAGATACGCAGTATTTT. The encoded protein is CASSLISTGGVTDTQYF. The rearrangement links TRBV7-3 to TRBJ2-3; possibly TRBD2 for D (7 bases). In germline, CDR1 is SGHTA, CDR2 FQGTGA. V lost 1 base and J 3 bases, leaving 17 bases between the germline ends. There are 17 residues in the CDR3.